This T cell receptor (beta chain) stems from a study of technical replicates of blood from several donors (dated by TCRdb to 2017 to 2019). Regarding this clone: Its antigen remains unidentified. The sample holds no much larger clone one base away, and base qualities are not on file.

The library was made by the immunoSEQ multiplex PCR assay. TCRdb took over this immuneACCESS table, retaining in-frame rearrangements with V and J assigned. Such tables are incomplete; in checked studies, under half of the missing clones stem from an unresolved V gene, and the remainder is unexplained. For this sample the table gives 95,000 or so clones, of which approximately 95% were detected only once. Clones ranked in the top ten supply about 0.3% of the sample. V loses 6 bases of germline sequence and J loses 7 bases, and the interval between the two ends is 13 bases. CDR1 and CDR2, per the germline V gene, are MGHDK and SYGVNS. From its cysteine to its phenylalanine, the CDR3 spans 13 amino acids. The only DNA kept is the CDR3, 39 bases in frame from the first base.

This clonotype originated in a human donor in good health. The V gene is TRBV25-1 and the J gene is TRBJ2-1, with TRBD1 as a weak D call on 6 bases. What was sequenced was T cells isolated from PBMCs. The CDR3 sequence is CASRGWGLNEQFF. The nucleotide sequence reads TGTGCCAGCAGGGGTTGGGGGCTTAATGAGCAGTTCTTC.